What follows are 8 T cell receptor beta chains derived from one specimen sequenced in a study of T cell repertoires in cytomegalovirus infection. TCRdb independently ran MiXCR on the reads; one entry per CDR3 protein. The data show under 300,000 distinct CDR3 sequences, around an eighth seen once. Sequences were obtained from PBMCs. The origin of the receptors is a human donor in good health (CMV status not recorded). Some clones in this sample may be carry-over from other donors' samples.

This clonotype was detected ten times or more. The chain uses TRBV10-2 and TRBJ1-6; TRBD1 might be the D (5 bases). The CDR3 spans 16 residues. V was cut by 3 bases and J by 2 bases, with 11 bases left in between. Germline CDR1 is WSHSY and CDR2 is SAAADI. The CDR3 DNA reads TGCGCCAGCAGTGACCAGGGCAGGACCTATAATTCACCCCTCCACTTT. Translating it yields CASSDQGRTYNSPLHF.

This clonotype has only a few counts. This chain connects TRBV30 to TRBJ2-5; D is ambiguous. Germline V CDR1 and CDR2: GTSNPN, SVGIG (reference sequence). This CDR3 spans 13 amino acids. V was cut by 0 bases and J by 7 bases, with 12 bases left in between. CDR3 sequence (DNA): TGTGCCTGGAGTGTACTCGATCAGCGGACCCAGTACTTC. Translating gives CAWSVLDQRTQYF.

The gene calls are TRBV9 and TRBJ2-7; no definite D call. Germline CDR1 SGDLS, CDR2 YYNGEE. The V gene lost 4 bases and the J gene lost 6 bases, with 17 bases spanning the gap. The CDR3 covers 14 residues. The CDR3 nucleotides are TGTGCCAGCAGCTCGAGCCCCAGCCGGACCGAGCAGTACTTC. It yields the protein CASSSSPSRTEQYF. Complete variable domain (other parts from reference TRBV9 and TRBJ2-7): DSGVTQTPKHLITATGQRVTLRCSPRSGDLSVYWYQQSLDQGLQFLIQYYNGEERAKGNILERFSAQQFPDLHSELNLSSLELGDSALYFCASSSSPSRTEQYFGPGTRLTVT.

The J gene is TRBJ2-7, the V gene TRBV6-5, with unresolved D. CDR1 is MNHEY and CDR2 is SVGAGI in the germline V gene. The V and J ends lost 2 bases and 6 bases respectively, with 14 bases between them. The CDR3 covers 14 residues. The CDR3 DNA sequence: TGTGCCAGCAGTTACGAGCAAGATATGGGCGAGCAGTACTTC. Translating gives CASSYEQDMGEQYF.

The genes are TRBV2 and TRBJ2-4; D is perhaps TRBD2 (6 bases). The CDR3 sequence is 16 residues long. Trimming stripped 8 bases from V and 0 bases from J, with 17 bases between. Germline CDR1 SNHLY, CDR2 FYNNEI. This chain's CDR3 is CASDGRGFLAKNIQYF. As DNA, the CDR3 is TGTGCCAGCGATGGGCGGGGCTTCTTAGCCAAAAACATTCAGTACTTC.

V is TRBV20-1 and J is TRBJ2-3; the D gene is possibly TRBD2 (6 bases). CDR3 length: 15 residues. Germline CDR1 reads DFQATT; CDR2 reads SNEGSKA (reference sequence). V was clipped by 6 bases and J by 2 bases, with 18 bases between them. The CDR3 loop reads CSALPVGRTTDTQYF. The CDR3 nucleotides read TGCAGTGCCCTCCCAGTGGGGAGGACCACAGATACGCAGTATTTT.

The sample holds many counts of this clonotype. The rearrangement joins TRBV19 to TRBJ2-2; the match to TRBD1 covers 7 bases. CDR1 and CDR2 from the germline V gene are LNHDA and SQIVND (reference sequence). The V segment lost 10 bases and the J segment 1 base; nucleotides outside the gene matches: 12. The CDR3 is made up of 16 amino acids. CDR3 amino acids: CATKDRPQRNTGELFF. As DNA, the CDR3 is TGTGCCACGAAGGACAGGCCCCAGAGGAACACCGGGGAGCTGTTTTTT.

This clonotype occurred many times. The rearrangement uses TRBV7-9 and TRBJ2-6; 11 bases match TRBD2. Germline V CDR1 and CDR2: SEHNR, FQNEAQ (reference sequence). Trimming at V came to 4 bases and at J to 2 bases, leaving 4 bases not matched to a gene. The CDR3 is 17 residues long. The CDR3 sequence: CASSSTSGSPGANVLTF. In nucleotides, the CDR3 is TGTGCCAGCAGCTCCACTAGCGGGAGTCCTGGGGCCAACGTCCTGACTTTC.